This passage covers 25 T cell receptor beta chains from one sample sequenced in a study of human T cells and chemical hapten exposure. TCRdb reprocessed the RACE reads via MiXCR and lists one record per CDR3 protein. The sample consists of fewer than 200,000 distinct CDR3 sequences, around 30% of them appearing once. Time point defined: pre-sensitization, week 0. The treatment: therapeutic diphenylcyclopropenone sensitization with weekly scalp DPC. This specimen consisted of whole blood, obtained in connection with sensitization to the hapten diphenylcyclopropenone (DPC). These receptors were collected from a woman under 40 with alopecia areata. Some clones in this sample may be carry-over from other donors' samples.

This chain connects TRBV6-6 to TRBJ1-1; no definite D call. CDR1 and CDR2 from the germline V gene are MNHNY and SVGAGI (reference sequence). CDR3 length: 13 amino acids. Trimming pared 4 bases from V and 2 bases from J, leaving 8 bases between. The CDR3 is CASSSQSNTEAFF. DNA for the CDR3: TGTGCCAGCAGTTCGCAGAGTAACACTGAAGCTTTCTTT.

This clonotype turned up a few times. CDR3 region: CASSLMGANTEAFF. As DNA, the CDR3 is TGTGCCAGCAGCTTGATGGGAGCGAACACTGAAGCTTTCTTT. This chain connects TRBV7-2 to TRBJ1-1; D is undetermined. Per germline, CDR1 SGHTA and CDR2 FQGNSA. This CDR3 contains 14 residues. V was cut by 3 bases and J by 1 base, with 9 bases left in between.

This clonotype occurred a few times. The chain is built from TRBV11-2 and TRBJ2-7; TRBD1 agrees at 7 bases. CDR1 is SGHAT and CDR2 is FQNNGV in the germline V gene. The V and J ends lost 3 bases and 4 bases, in that order; junction bases with no gene match: 9. CDR3 length: 15 residues. The CDR3 reads CASSFSSGTEYEQYF. CDR3 sequence (DNA): TGTGCCAGCAGCTTCTCCTCTGGGACAGAGTACGAGCAGTACTTC.

The CDR3 region is CAISPSPGGIDTQYF. The CDR3 DNA reads TGTGCCATCAGCCCAAGCCCGGGGGGGATAGATACGCAGTATTTT. The chain is built from TRBV10-3 and TRBJ2-3; 8 bases fit TRBD2. The V segment lost 6 bases and the J segment 5 bases; nucleotides outside the gene matches: 10. Per germline, CDR1 ENHRY and CDR2 SYGVKD. This CDR3 contains 15 residues.

This chain uses TRBV5-1 with TRBJ2-1; TRBD2 agrees at 8 bases. Losses at the gene ends were 0 bases for V and 4 bases for J; bases not matched to a gene: 6. The germline V gene encodes CDR1 SGHRS and CDR2 YFSETQ. This CDR3 contains 16 residues. CDR3 region: CASSLVWTSWYNEQFF. In DNA form, the CDR3 reads TGCGCCAGCAGCTTGGTTTGGACTAGCTGGTACAATGAGCAGTTCTTC.

This chain links TRBV27 with TRBJ1-5; unclear D gene. V was pared by 3 bases and J by 1 base, with 4 bases between. Germline V gives CDR1 MNHEY, CDR2 SMNVEV (reference sequence). The CDR3 sequence is 13 residues long. For the CDR3, the DNA is TGTGCCAGCAGTTTCCTCAGCAATCAGCCCCAGCATTTT. Translation gives CASSFLSNQPQHF.

V gene TRBV15 combines with J gene TRBJ2-2, with D perhaps matching TRBD2 (5 bases). Germline CDR1 is LNHNV and CDR2 is YYDKDF (reference sequence). Trimming cost V 6 bases and J 1 base, with 15 bases left between them. There are 16 residues in the CDR3. The DNA for the CDR3 is TGTGCCACCAGAGGTAGAGGTGGAGGGAACACCGGGGAGCTGTTTTTT. Protein: CATRGRGGGNTGELFF.

The CDR3: CASSQDRLNPAYEQYF. The CDR3 nucleotides read TGCGCCAGCAGCCAAGACCGACTGAACCCTGCCTACGAGCAGTACTTC. The chain combines TRBV4-3 with TRBJ2-7; D not resolved. The CDR3 has 16 amino acids. Germline V CDR1 and CDR2: LGHNA, YSLEER. Deletions cut 0 bases from V and 2 bases from J, with 14 bases between.

The rearrangement joins TRBV7-2 to TRBJ2-1; TRBD1 matches at 7 bases. The germline V gene has CDR1 SGHTA and CDR2 FQGNSA. V shed 2 bases, J shed 2 bases, and the junction held 6 bases outside the gene matches. This CDR3 is built from 16 residues. CDR3 in amino acids: CASSLNRGSTYNEQFF. The CDR3 nucleotides are TGTGCCAGCAGCTTAAACAGGGGATCAACCTACAATGAGCAGTTCTTC.

CDR3 coding DNA: TGTGCCAGCAGCTCCCCTGGAGAGACCCAGTACTTC. It encodes CASSSPGETQYF. This chain joins TRBV11-2 and TRBJ2-5; D gene unclear. The V and J ends lost 4 bases and 4 bases respectively, with 7 bases between them. CDR1 and CDR2 from the germline V gene are SGHAT and FQNNGV. The CDR3 length is 12 residues.

V and J are TRBV11-2 and TRBJ1-5, with 10 bases lining up with TRBD1. This CDR3 has 17 residues. Germline assignment: CDR1 SGHAT and CDR2 FQNNGV. V dropped 4 bases and J dropped 0; count of bases not matched to a gene: 6. The CDR3, as DNA: TGTGCCAGCAGCTCGGGGACAGGGGACTATAGCAATCAGCCCCAGCATTTT. This encodes CASSSGTGDYSNQPQHF.

This clonotype was picked up many times. The chain links TRBV11-3 to TRBJ1-1; TRBD1 aligns across 7 bases. The V gene's germline CDR1 is SGHNT and CDR2 YENEEA. Losses at the gene ends were 1 base for V and 0 bases for J; bases not matched to a gene: 2. This CDR3 is 15 amino acids long. The CDR3 nucleotides read TGTGCCAGCAGCTTAGTGGGACAGATGAACACTGAAGCTTTCTTT. This gives the protein CASSLVGQMNTEAFF.

This clonotype was found a few times. The V call is TRBV29-1, the J call TRBJ1-1, with D perhaps TRBD1 (5 bases). The V end was cut by 4 bases, the J end by 4 bases, with 13 bases between. Looked up from germline, CDR1 is SQVTM and CDR2 is ANQGSEA. This CDR3 has 13 amino acids. The CDR3 DNA sequence: TGCAGCGTTGTTCGGACCCAGGGCACTGAAGCTTTCTTT. Its translation is CSVVRTQGTEAFF.

The chain joins TRBV9 to TRBJ1-2; the D is unclear. Per germline, CDR1 SGDLS and CDR2 YYNGEE. Trimming left V 0 bases short and J 14 bases short, with 14 bases between. The CDR3 runs to 12 residues. The CDR3 nucleotides are TGTGCCAGCAGCGTAGCCGGACTGACTCTGACCTTC. This translates into CASSVAGLTLTF.

The sample holds a few counts of this clonotype. The rearrangement uses TRBV29-1 and TRBJ1-2, with D hard to call. This CDR3 is built from 13 residues. Germline V gene data show CDR1 as SQVTM and CDR2 as ANQGSEA. V shed 6 bases and J shed 2 bases, with 13 bases lying between them. The CDR3 reads CSVARPENYGYTF. In DNA form, the CDR3 reads TGCAGCGTCGCCCGGCCGGAGAACTATGGCTACACCTTC.

The rearrangement uses TRBV10-3 and TRBJ2-1, with TRBD2 identical over 7 bases. The germline CDR1 and CDR2 sequences are ENHRY and SYGVKD. This CDR3 contains 14 residues. V was clipped by 5 bases and J by 6 bases; unmatched bases: 7. CDR3 sequence: CAISHTSAVNEQFF. The DNA of the CDR3 is TGTGCCATCAGTCACACTAGCGCGGTCAATGAGCAGTTCTTC.

This chain links TRBV6-2 or TRBV6-3 with TRBJ1-5, with a weak D call TRBD1 (5 bases). Trimming took 6 bases from V and 6 from J, leaving 15 bases between them. Germline V gene lookup returns CDR1 MNHEY and CDR2 SVGEGT. This CDR3 region has 14 residues. DNA for the CDR3: TGTGCCAGCAGGGACAATCTCCAGGGTCAGCCCCAGCATTTT. Translated: CASRDNLQGQPQHF.

This clonotype occurred a few times. The chain uses TRBV7-2 and TRBJ1-6; D perhaps matches TRBD1 (6 bases). The CDR3 covers 14 residues. V dropped 6 bases and J dropped 7 bases, with 13 bases sitting between them. Germline-derived CDR1 and CDR2 are SGHTA and FQGNSA. The chain's CDR3 is CASRNRVGNSPLHF. The CDR3 DNA follows: TGTGCCAGCAGGAACAGGGTGGGGAATTCACCCCTCCACTTT.

The CDR3 loop is CASSSPPRGQKETQYF. The CDR3 DNA reads TGTGCCAGCAGTTCCCCCCCGAGGGGACAGAAAGAGACCCAGTACTTC. The genes are TRBV28 and TRBJ2-5, with 7 positions matching TRBD1. From germline, CDR1 is MDHEN and CDR2 SYDVKM. J was trimmed by 3 bases and V by 4 bases; bases with no gene match: 11. The CDR3 is made up of 16 amino acids.

This rearrangement joins TRBV5-1 to TRBJ2-7; 11 nucleotides match TRBD2. The V segment lost 2 bases and the J segment 2 bases; nucleotides outside the gene matches: 12. The CDR3 runs 18 residues. Germline values: CDR1 SGHRS, CDR2 YFSETQ. DNA for the CDR3: TGCGCCAGCAGCTTCACCGGGACTAGCGGAAAAAGTACCTACGAGCAGTACTTC. As protein: CASSFTGTSGKSTYEQYF.

The CDR3 loop is CASSPAGANVLTF. In DNA, the CDR3 is TGTGCCAGCAGTCCTGCTGGGGCCAACGTCCTGACTTTC. This rearrangement joins TRBV6-5 to TRBJ2-6, with no clear D. Trimming took off 5 bases at V and 2 bases at J, with 4 bases between the two ends. The CDR3 is 13 residues long. CDR1 is MNHEY and CDR2 is SVGAGI in the germline V gene.

The chain links TRBV11-2 to TRBJ2-2; D is uncertain. The CDR3 is 15 amino acids. V shed 4 bases and J shed 0 bases, with 9 bases lying between them. CDR1 and CDR2 (germline): SGHAT, FQNNGV. CDR3 region: CASSWGQPNTGELFF. In DNA, the CDR3 is TGTGCCAGCAGCTGGGGTCAACCGAACACCGGGGAGCTGTTTTTT.

The CDR3 DNA sequence: TGCGCCAGCAGCCCCCAAACAGGGGCAACTAGTAACGAAGCTTTCTTT. Translation: CASSPQTGATSNEAFF. The chain joins TRBV4-1 to TRBJ1-1; 7 nucleotides line up with TRBD1. The CDR3 is 16 amino acids. Trimming removed 4 bases from V and 8 bases from J; junction bases left unmatched: 16. In germline, CDR1 is MGHRA, CDR2 YSYEKL.

This clonotype turned up a few times. The J gene is TRBJ2-5, the V gene TRBV29-1; 7 bases are shared with TRBD2. The CDR3 is 12 amino acids. The germline V gene encodes CDR1 SQVTM and CDR2 ANQGSEA. With V trimmed by 8 bases and J by 4 bases, 7 bases remained unmatched. The CDR3 loop reads CSTRASGETQYF. For the CDR3, the DNA is TGCAGCACGAGAGCTAGCGGAGAGACCCAGTACTTC.

This clonotype occurred once. The chain couples TRBV7-8 to TRBJ1-1; a weak D match, TRBD1 (6 bases). CDR1 and CDR2 (germline): SGHVS, FQNEAQ. The CDR3 has 14 amino acids. Between the trimmed V and J ends, which lost 5 bases and 0 bases, there was a span of 10 bases. CDR3 DNA: TGTGCCAGCAGCACACAGGGACTGAACACTGAAGCTTTCTTT. Protein sequence: CASSTQGLNTEAFF.